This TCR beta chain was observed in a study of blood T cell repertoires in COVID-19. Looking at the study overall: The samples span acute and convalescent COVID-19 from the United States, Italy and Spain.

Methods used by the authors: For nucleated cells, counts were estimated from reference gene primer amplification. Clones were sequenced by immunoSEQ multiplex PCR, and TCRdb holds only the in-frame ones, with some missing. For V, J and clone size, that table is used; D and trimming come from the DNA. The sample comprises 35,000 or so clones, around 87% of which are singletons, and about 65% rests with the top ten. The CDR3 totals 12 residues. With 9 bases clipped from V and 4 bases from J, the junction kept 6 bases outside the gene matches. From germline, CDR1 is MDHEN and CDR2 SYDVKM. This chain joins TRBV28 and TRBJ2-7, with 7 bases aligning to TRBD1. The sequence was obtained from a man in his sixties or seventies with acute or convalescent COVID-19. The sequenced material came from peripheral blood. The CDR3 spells CASRGRIYEQYF. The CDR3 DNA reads TGTGCCAGTAGGGGGCGAATATACGAGCAGTACTTC.